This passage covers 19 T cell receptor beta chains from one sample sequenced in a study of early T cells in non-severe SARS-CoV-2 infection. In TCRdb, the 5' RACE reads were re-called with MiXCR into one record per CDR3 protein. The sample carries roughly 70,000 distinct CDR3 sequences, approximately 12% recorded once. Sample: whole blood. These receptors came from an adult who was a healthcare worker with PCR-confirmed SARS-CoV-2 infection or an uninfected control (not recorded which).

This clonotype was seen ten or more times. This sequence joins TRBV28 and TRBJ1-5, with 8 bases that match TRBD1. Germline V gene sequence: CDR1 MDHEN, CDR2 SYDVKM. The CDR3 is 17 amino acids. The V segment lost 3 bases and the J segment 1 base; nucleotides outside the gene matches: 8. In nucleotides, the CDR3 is TGTGCCAGCAGTTTTCGGACAGGGTTGGGGAGCAATCAGCCCCAGCATTTT. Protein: CASSFRTGLGSNQPQHF.

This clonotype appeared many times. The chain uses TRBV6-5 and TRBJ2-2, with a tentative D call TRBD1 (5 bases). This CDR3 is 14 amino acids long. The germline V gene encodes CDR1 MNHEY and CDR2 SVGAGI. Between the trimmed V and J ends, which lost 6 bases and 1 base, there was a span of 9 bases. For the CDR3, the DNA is TGTGCCAGCAGCGGTGGACAGAACACCGGGGAGCTGTTTTTT. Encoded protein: CASSGGQNTGELFF.

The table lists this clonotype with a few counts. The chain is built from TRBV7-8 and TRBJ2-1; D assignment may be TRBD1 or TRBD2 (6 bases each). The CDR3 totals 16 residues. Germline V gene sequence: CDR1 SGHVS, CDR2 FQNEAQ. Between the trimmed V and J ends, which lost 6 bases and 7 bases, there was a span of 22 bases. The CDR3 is CASRMKGGQSTNEQFF. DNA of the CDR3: TGTGCCAGCAGAATGAAGGGGGGCCAGAGTACAAATGAGCAGTTCTTC.

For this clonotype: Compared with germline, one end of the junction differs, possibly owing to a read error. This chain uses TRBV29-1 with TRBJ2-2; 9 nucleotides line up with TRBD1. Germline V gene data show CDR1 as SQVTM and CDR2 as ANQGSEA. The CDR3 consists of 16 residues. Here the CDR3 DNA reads TGCAGCGTCGAAGACAGGGGGAGCCCGAACACCGGGGAGCTGTTTTTT. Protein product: CSVEDRGSPNTGELFF.

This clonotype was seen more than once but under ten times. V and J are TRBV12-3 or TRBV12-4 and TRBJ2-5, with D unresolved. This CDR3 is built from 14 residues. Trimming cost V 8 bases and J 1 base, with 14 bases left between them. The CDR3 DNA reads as TGTGCCAGCGGTCGAGGCACCCTCCAAGAGACCCAGTACTTC. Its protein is CASGRGTLQETQYF.

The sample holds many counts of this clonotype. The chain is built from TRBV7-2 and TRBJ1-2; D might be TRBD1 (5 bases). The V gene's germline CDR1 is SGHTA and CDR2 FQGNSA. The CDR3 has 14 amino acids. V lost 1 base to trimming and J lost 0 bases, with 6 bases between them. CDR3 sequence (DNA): TGTGCCAGCAGCTTAGGACAGACTAACTATGGCTACACCTTC. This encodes CASSLGQTNYGYTF.

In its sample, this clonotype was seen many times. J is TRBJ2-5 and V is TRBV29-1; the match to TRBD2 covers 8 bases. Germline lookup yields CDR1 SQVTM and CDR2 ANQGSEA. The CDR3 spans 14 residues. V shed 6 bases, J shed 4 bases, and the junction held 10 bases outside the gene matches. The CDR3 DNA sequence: TGCAGCGTCAAAGAGCGGGAGCGGAGAGAGACCCAGTACTTC. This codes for CSVKERERRETQYF.

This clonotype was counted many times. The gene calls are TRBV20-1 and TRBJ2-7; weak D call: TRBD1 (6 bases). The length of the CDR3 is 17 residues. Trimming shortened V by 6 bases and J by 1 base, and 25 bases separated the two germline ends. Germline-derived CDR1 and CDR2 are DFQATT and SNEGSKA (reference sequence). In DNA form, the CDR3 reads TGCAGTGCCGAGAGACAGGAGCAGAACCCAAAGTCCTACGAGCAGTACTTC. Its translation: CSAERQEQNPKSYEQYF.

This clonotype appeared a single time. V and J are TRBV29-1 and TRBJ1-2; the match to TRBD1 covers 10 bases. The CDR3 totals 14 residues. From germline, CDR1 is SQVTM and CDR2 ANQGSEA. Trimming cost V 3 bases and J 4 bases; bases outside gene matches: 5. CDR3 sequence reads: CSVDPDRGFYGYTF. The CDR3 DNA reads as TGCAGCGTTGACCCGGACAGGGGGTTCTATGGCTACACCTTC.

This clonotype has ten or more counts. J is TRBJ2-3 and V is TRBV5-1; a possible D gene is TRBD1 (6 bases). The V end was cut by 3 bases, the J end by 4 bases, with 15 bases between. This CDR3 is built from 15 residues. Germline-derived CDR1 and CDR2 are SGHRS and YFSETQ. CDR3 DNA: TGCGCCAGCAGCTGGGGGCCTTCAGGGGCAGATACGCAGTATTTT. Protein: CASSWGPSGADTQYF. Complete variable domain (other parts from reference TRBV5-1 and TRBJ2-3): KAGVTQTPRYLIKTRGQQVTLSCSPISGHRSVSWYQQTPGQGLQFLFEYFSETQRNKGNFPGRFSGRQFSNSRSEMNVSTLELGDSALYLCASSWGPSGADTQYFGPGTRLTVL.

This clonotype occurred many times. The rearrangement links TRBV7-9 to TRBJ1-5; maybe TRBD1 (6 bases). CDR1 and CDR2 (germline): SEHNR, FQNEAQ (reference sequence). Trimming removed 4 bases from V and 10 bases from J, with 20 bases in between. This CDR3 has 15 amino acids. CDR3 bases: TGTGCCAGCAGCTCGACGAGGGGGAAGGGAGGACCCCAGCATTTT. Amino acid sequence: CASSSTRGKGGPQHF.

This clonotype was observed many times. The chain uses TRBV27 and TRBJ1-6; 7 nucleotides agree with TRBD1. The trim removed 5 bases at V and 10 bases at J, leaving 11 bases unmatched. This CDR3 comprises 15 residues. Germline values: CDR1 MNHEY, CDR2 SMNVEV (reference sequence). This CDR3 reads CASSPQQGWGSPLHF. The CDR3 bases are TGTGCCAGCAGTCCTCAACAGGGGTGGGGCTCACCCCTCCACTTT.

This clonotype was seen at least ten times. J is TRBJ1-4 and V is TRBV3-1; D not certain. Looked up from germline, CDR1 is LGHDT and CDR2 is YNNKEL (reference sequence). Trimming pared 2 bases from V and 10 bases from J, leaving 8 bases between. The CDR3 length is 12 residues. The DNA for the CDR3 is TGTGCCAGCAGCCAACTCAGAGGAAAACTGTTTTTT. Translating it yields CASSQLRGKLFF.

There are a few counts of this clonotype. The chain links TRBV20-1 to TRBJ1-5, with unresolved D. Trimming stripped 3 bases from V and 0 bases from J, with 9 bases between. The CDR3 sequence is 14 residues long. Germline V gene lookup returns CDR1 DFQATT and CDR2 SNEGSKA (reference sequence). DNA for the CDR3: TGCAGTGCTAGTGGCCCGAATAGCAATCAGCCCCAGCATTTT. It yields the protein CSASGPNSNQPQHF.

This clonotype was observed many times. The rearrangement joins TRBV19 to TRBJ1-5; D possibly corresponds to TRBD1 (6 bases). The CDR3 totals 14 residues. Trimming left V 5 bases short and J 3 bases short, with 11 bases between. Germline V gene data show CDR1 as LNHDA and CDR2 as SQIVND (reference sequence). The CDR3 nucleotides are TGTGCCAGTAGTTTCGGACAGTCCAATCAGCCCCAGCATTTT. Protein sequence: CASSFGQSNQPQHF.

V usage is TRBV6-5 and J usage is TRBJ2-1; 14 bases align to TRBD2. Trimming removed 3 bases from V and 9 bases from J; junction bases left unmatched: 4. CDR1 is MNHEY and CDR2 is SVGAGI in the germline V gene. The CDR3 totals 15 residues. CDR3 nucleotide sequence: TGTGCCAGCAGTTATGGACTAGCGGGAGGATTTGAGCAGTTCTTC. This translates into CASSYGLAGGFEQFF.

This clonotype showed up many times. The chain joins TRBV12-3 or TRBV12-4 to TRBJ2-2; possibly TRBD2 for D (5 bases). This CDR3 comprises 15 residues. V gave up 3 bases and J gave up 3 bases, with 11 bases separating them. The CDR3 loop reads CASSFFPGYTGELFF. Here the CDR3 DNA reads TGTGCCAGCAGTTTCTTCCCGGGATACACCGGGGAGCTGTTTTTT.

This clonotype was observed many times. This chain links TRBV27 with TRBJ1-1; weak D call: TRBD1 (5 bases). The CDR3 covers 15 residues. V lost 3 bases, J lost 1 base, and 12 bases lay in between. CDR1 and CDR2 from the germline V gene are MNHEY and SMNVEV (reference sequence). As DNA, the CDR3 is TGTGCCAGCAGTTTTGGGAAAGGGGCGAACACTGAAGCTTTCTTT. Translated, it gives CASSFGKGANTEAFF.

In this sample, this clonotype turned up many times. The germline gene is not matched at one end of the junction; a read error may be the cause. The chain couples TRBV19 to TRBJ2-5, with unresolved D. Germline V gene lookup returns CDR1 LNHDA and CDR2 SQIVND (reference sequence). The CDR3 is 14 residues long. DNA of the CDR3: TGTGCCAGTAGTATAGGTTCCAGGTCGGAGACTCAGTACTTC. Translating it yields CASSIGSRSETQYF.